This TCR beta chain stems from a study of blood T cell repertoires in COVID-19. The overall study: Some COVID-19 samples were acute and others convalescent; all came from the United States, Italy and Spain. Nucleic acid was either cDNA or gDNA, and it came from T cells, B-cell-depleted T cells, or PBMCs.

Cohort 3 donors counted as recovered after two negative PCRs, clearance, or resolved symptoms. The CDR3 length is 11 residues. With 11 bases removed from V and 4 bases from J, the gap between germline ends came to 12 bases. Under the authors' procedure: Nucleated cell counts were estimated from reference gene primer amplification. Only in-frame clones appear in the TCRdb table, and some are missing; sequencing was by immunoSEQ multiplex PCR. V, J and clone size were drawn from that table, and D and trimming were deduced from the DNA. Of about 250,000 clones in the sample, approximately 85% were seen once.

The J gene is TRBJ2-7, the V gene TRBV23-1; D not resolved. TRBV23-1 is assigned to the ORF class and has an uncertain function. Sequenced: PBMCs or T cells enriched from blood (not recorded which). This TCR came from a woman in her 30s who had recovered from COVID-19. CDR3 region: CAGLTHYEQYF. DNA for the CDR3: TGCGCCGGGTTGACACATTACGAGCAGTACTTC.